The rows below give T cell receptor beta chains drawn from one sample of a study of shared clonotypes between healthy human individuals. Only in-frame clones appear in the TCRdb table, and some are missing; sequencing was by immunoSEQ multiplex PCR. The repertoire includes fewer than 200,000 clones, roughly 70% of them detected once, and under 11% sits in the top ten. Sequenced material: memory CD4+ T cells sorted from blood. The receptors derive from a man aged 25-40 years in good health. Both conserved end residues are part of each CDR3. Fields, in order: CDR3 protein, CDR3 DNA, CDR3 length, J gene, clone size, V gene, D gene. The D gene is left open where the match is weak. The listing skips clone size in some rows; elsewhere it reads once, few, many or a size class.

cdr3_aa: CASSTFQPGQGKKFSYEQYF; cdr3_nt: TGTGCCAGCAGCACCTTTCAACCGGGACAAGGAAAAAAATTCTCCTACGAGCAGTACTTC; cdr3_length: 20; j_call: TRBJ2-7; clone_size: -; v_call: TRBV21-1; d_call: -
cdr3_aa: CASSLELASGYNEQFF; cdr3_nt: TGTGCCAGCAGCTTAGAGTTGGCTAGCGGATACAATGAGCAGTTCTTC; cdr3_length: 16; j_call: TRBJ2-1; clone_size: -; v_call: TRBV7-2; d_call: TRBD2
cdr3_aa: CASRRNTGELFF; cdr3_nt: TGCGCCAGCAGACGGAACACCGGGGAGCTGTTTTTT; cdr3_length: 12; j_call: TRBJ2-2; clone_size: many; v_call: TRBV10-1; d_call: -
cdr3_aa: CASLYSPYRGQSYEQYF; cdr3_nt: TGTGCCAGCCTTTATTCCCCCTACAGGGGCCAATCCTACGAGCAGTACTTC; cdr3_length: 17; j_call: TRBJ2-7; clone_size: once; v_call: TRBV2; d_call: TRBD1
cdr3_aa: CASSNKQRGEQFF; cdr3_nt: TGTGCCAGCAGCAACAAACAGCGGGGTGAGCAGTTCTTC; cdr3_length: 13; j_call: TRBJ2-1; clone_size: -; v_call: TRBV7-9; d_call: TRBD2
cdr3_aa: CSARRDTQYF; cdr3_nt: TGCAGTGCTCGACGGGACACCCAGTACTTC; cdr3_length: 10; j_call: TRBJ2-5; clone_size: few; v_call: TRBV20-1; d_call: -
cdr3_aa: CASSVNRLRFGSDTQYF; cdr3_nt: TGTGCCAGCAGCGTTAATAGACTCAGGTTCGGCTCAGATACGCAGTATTTT; cdr3_length: 17; j_call: TRBJ2-3; clone_size: -; v_call: TRBV9; d_call: -
cdr3_aa: CASSLWGTSYNEQFF; cdr3_nt: TGTGCCAGCAGCTTGTGGGGGACCTCCTACAATGAGCAGTTCTTC; cdr3_length: 15; j_call: TRBJ2-1; clone_size: -; v_call: TRBV5-4; d_call: -
cdr3_aa: CASSHGQNNQPQHF; cdr3_nt: TGTGCCAGCTCACACGGACAGAACAATCAGCCCCAGCATTTT; cdr3_length: 14; j_call: TRBJ1-5; clone_size: -; v_call: TRBV18; d_call: -
cdr3_aa: CASSLPQETQYF; cdr3_nt: TGTGCCAGCAGCCTACCACAAGAGACCCAGTACTTC; cdr3_length: 12; j_call: TRBJ2-5; clone_size: many; v_call: TRBV7-6; d_call: -
cdr3_aa: CASSLRRGNEQYF; cdr3_nt: TGTGCCAGCAGCCTTAGGAGGGGGAACGAGCAGTACTTC; cdr3_length: 13; j_call: TRBJ2-7; clone_size: -; v_call: TRBV7-9; d_call: -
cdr3_aa: CASSLSGVPGSYEQYF; cdr3_nt: TGTGCCAGCAGTTTATCAGGGGTTCCTGGGTCCTACGAGCAGTACTTC; cdr3_length: 16; j_call: TRBJ2-7; clone_size: -; v_call: TRBV27; d_call: -
cdr3_aa: CASSLAVNNEQFF; cdr3_nt: TGCGCCAGCAGCTTGGCAGTAAACAATGAGCAGTTCTTC; cdr3_length: 13; j_call: TRBJ2-1; clone_size: many; v_call: TRBV5-1; d_call: -
cdr3_aa: CASTPTWASGSINEQFF; cdr3_nt: TGTGCCAGCACCCCTACATGGGCTAGCGGGAGTATCAATGAGCAGTTCTTC; cdr3_length: 17; j_call: TRBJ2-1; clone_size: -; v_call: TRBV2; d_call: TRBD2
cdr3_aa: CASSLGPNSYNEQFF; cdr3_nt: TGTGCCAGCAGCTTGGGCCCAAACTCCTACAATGAGCAGTTCTTC; cdr3_length: 15; j_call: TRBJ2-1; clone_size: -; v_call: TRBV5-8; d_call: -
cdr3_aa: CASSGRDPTGELFF; cdr3_nt: TGTGCCAGCAGCGGACGGGACCCCACCGGGGAGCTATTTTTT; cdr3_length: 14; j_call: TRBJ2-2; clone_size: -; v_call: TRBV9; d_call: -
cdr3_aa: CSVEEDEGIYGYTF; cdr3_nt: TGCAGCGTTGAAGAGGATGAAGGGATCTATGGCTACACCTTC; cdr3_length: 14; j_call: TRBJ1-2; clone_size: few; v_call: TRBV29-1; d_call: -
cdr3_aa: CASSYLQVGPPNEQFF; cdr3_nt: TGTGCCAGCAGTTACTTGCAGGTTGGCCCCCCGAATGAGCAGTTCTTC; cdr3_length: 16; j_call: TRBJ2-1; clone_size: -; v_call: TRBV6-5; d_call: -
cdr3_aa: CASSGRERGYTF; cdr3_nt: TGTGCCAGCAGCGGCAGGGAAAGGGGCTACACCTTC; cdr3_length: 12; j_call: TRBJ1-2; clone_size: -; v_call: TRBV6-5; d_call: -
cdr3_aa: CASTLTSGGGTDTQYF; cdr3_nt: TGTGCCAGCACCCTGACTAGCGGAGGCGGCACAGATACGCAGTATTTT; cdr3_length: 16; j_call: TRBJ2-3; clone_size: -; v_call: TRBV7-9; d_call: TRBD2
cdr3_aa: CASSTSGRALEQFF; cdr3_nt: TGTGCCAGCAGTACTAGCGGGAGGGCCCTTGAGCAGTTCTTC; cdr3_length: 14; j_call: TRBJ2-1; clone_size: -; v_call: TRBV28; d_call: TRBD2
cdr3_aa: CASSLTLGTAQETQYF; cdr3_nt: TGTGCCAGCAGCCTTACCCTCGGGACAGCCCAAGAGACCCAGTACTTC; cdr3_length: 16; j_call: TRBJ2-5; clone_size: -; v_call: TRBV14; d_call: TRBD1
cdr3_aa: CASSELAGVSRGGEQFF; cdr3_nt: TGTGCCAGCAGCGAACTAGCGGGAGTGTCAAGGGGGGGTGAGCAGTTCTTC; cdr3_length: 17; j_call: TRBJ2-1; clone_size: once; v_call: TRBV9; d_call: TRBD2
cdr3_aa: CASSRKDGTTDTQYF; cdr3_nt: TGTGCCAGCAGCCGAAAGGACGGCACCACAGATACGCAGTATTTT; cdr3_length: 15; j_call: TRBJ2-3; clone_size: few; v_call: TRBV7-9; d_call: -
cdr3_aa: CASSEALPGHNEQFF; cdr3_nt: TGTGCCAGCAGTGAAGCGCTTCCAGGTCACAATGAGCAGTTCTTC; cdr3_length: 15; j_call: TRBJ2-1; clone_size: many; v_call: TRBV2; d_call: -